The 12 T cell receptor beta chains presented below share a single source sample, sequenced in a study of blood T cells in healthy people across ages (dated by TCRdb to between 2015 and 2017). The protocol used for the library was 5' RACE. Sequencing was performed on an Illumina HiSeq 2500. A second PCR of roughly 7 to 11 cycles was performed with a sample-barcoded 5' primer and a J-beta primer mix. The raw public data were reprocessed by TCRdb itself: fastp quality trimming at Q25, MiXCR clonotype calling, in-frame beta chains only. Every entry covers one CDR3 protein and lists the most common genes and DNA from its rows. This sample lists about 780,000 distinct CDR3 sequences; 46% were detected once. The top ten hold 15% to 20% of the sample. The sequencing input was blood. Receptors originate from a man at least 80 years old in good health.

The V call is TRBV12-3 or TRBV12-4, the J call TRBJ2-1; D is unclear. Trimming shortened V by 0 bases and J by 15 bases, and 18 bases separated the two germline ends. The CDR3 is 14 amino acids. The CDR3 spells CASSLALTSDRRFF. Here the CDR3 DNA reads TGTGCCAGCAGTTTAGCATTAACCTCGGACCGGCGGTTCTTC.

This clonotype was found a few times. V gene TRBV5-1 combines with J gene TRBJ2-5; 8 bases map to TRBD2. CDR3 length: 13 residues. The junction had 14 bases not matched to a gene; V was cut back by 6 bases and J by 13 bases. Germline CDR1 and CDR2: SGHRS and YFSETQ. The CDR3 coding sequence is TGCGCCAGCACCGAACCCGGGAGCGGGAGCCTGTACTTC. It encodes CASTEPGSGSLYF.

The CDR3 DNA sequence: TGTGCCAGCAGCTTGGCCTTGGGGTTCCAAGAGACCCAGTACTTC. Translation: CASSLALGFQETQYF. The rearrangement uses TRBV7-2 and TRBJ2-5; D gene unclear. CDR1 and CDR2 from the germline V gene are SGHTA and FQGNSA. The CDR3 covers 15 residues. Trimming took 3 bases from V and 1 from J, leaving 12 bases between them.

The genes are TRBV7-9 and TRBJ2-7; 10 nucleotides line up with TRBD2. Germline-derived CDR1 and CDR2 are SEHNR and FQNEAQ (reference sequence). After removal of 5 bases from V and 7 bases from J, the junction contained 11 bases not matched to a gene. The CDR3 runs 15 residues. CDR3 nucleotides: TGTGCCAGCAGCACCCGGACTAGCGGTAACAATGAGCAGTACTTC. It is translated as CASSTRTSGNNEQYF.

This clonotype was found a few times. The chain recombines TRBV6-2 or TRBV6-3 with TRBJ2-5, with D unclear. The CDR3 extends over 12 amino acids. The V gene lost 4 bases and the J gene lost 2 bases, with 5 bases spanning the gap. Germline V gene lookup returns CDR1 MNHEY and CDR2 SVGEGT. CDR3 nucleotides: TGTGCCAGCAGTTCCCAGCAAGAGACCCAGTACTTC. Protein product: CASSSQQETQYF.

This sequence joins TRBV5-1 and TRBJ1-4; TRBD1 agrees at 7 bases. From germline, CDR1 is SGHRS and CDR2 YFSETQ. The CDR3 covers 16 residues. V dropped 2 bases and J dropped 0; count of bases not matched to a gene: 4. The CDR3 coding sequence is TGCGCCAGCAGCTTAACAGGGGACCCAACTAATGAAAAACTGTTTTTT. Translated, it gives CASSLTGDPTNEKLFF. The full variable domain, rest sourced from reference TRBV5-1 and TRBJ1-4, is KAGVTQTPRYLIKTRGQQVTLSCSPISGHRSVSWYQQTPGQGLQFLFEYFSETQRNKGNFPGRFSGRQFSNSRSEMNVSTLELGDSALYLCASSLTGDPTNEKLFFGSGTQLSVL.

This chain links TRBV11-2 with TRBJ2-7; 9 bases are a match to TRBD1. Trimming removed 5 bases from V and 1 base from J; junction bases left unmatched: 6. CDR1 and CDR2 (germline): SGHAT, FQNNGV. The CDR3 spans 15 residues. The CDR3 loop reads CASSPDRGFSYEQYF. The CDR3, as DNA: TGTGCCAGCAGCCCTGACAGGGGGTTTTCCTACGAGCAGTACTTC.

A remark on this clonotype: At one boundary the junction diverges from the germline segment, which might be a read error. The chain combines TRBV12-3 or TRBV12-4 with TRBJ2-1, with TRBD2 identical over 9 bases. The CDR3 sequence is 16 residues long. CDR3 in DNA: TGTGCCAGCAGTTTCTGCGGGACTAGCTCCTACAATGAGCGGTTCTTC. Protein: CASSFCGTSSYNERFF.

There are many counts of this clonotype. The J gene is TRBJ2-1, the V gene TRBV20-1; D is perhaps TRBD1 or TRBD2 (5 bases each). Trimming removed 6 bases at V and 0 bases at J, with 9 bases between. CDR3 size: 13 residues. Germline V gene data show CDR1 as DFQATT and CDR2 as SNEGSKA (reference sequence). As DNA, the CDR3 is TGCAGTGCCGAGAGGGGCTCCTACAATGAGCAGTTCTTC. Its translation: CSAERGSYNEQFF.

The CDR3 DNA sequence: TGTGCCAGCAGCCAATTTTCTAGCGGGAGGGCCCCCCTAAATGAGCAGTTCTTC. This encodes CASSQFSSGRAPLNEQFF. This chain links TRBV5-8 with TRBJ2-1, with 12 nucleotides matching TRBD2. V shed 4 bases, J shed 7 bases, and the junction held 15 bases outside the gene matches. Germline V gene data show CDR1 as SGHTS and CDR2 as YDEGEE. The CDR3 spans 18 residues.

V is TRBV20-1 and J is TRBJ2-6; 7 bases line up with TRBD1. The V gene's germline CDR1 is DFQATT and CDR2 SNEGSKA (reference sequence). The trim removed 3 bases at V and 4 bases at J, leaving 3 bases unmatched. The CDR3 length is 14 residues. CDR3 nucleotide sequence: TGCAGTGCTAGCCAGGGGGTCGGGGCCAACGTCCTGACTTTC. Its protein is CSASQGVGANVLTF.

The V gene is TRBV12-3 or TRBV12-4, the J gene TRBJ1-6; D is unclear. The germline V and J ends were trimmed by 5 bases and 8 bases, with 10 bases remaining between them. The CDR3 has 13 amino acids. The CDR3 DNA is TGTGCCAGCAGTGGAGGGTGGGATTCACCCCTCCACTTT. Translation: CASSGGWDSPLHF.